The rows below give T cell receptor beta chains drawn from one sample of a study of cytomegalovirus exposure and HLA in healthy donors. TCRdb keeps only in-frame clones here, not all; method: immunoSEQ multiplex PCR. The table includes under 200,000 clones, 82% detected once. Source material: PBMCs. The receptors stem from a girl aged 5-17 years in good health and CMV-seropositive. Each CDR3 is given with its conserved first and last residue. The D gene is left open where the match is weak. Only part of the rows carry a size: once, few, many, or a class if the clone is expanded.

clone size: NA
V gene: TRBV28
D gene: NA
J gene: TRBJ1-4
CDR3 length: 15
CDR3 protein: CASSLLGATNEKLFF
CDR3 DNA: TGTGCCAGCAGTTTATTGGGCGCAACTAATGAAAAACTGTTTTTT

clone size: NA
V gene: TRBV7-6
D gene: TRBD1
J gene: TRBJ2-5
CDR3 length: 15
CDR3 protein: CASSNGQGASTTQYF
CDR3 DNA: TGTGCCAGCAGCAACGGACAGGGGGCAAGTACGACCCAGTACTTC

clone size: NA
V gene: TRBV11-2
D gene: TRBD1
J gene: TRBJ2-5
CDR3 length: 15
CDR3 protein: CASSLAVTGEETQYF
CDR3 DNA: TGTGCCAGCAGCTTAGCGGTGACAGGGGAAGAGACCCAGTACTTC

clone size: NA
V gene: TRBV5-4
D gene: NA
J gene: TRBJ1-2
CDR3 length: 13
CDR3 protein: CASSLQGLYGYTF
CDR3 DNA: TGTGCCAGCAGCTTGCAGGGCCTATATGGCTACACCTTC

clone size: NA
V gene: TRBV4-3
D gene: TRBD1
J gene: TRBJ1-1
CDR3 length: 13
CDR3 protein: CASSRTGGTEAFF
CDR3 DNA: TGCGCCAGCAGCCGGACAGGTGGGACTGAAGCTTTCTTT

clone size: once
V gene: TRBV18
D gene: NA
J gene: TRBJ1-1
CDR3 length: 14
CDR3 protein: CASSPPAMNTEAFF
CDR3 DNA: TGTGCCAGCTCACCACCAGCCATGAACACTGAAGCTTTCTTT

clone size: few
V gene: TRBV7-8
D gene: NA
J gene: TRBJ1-5
CDR3 length: 16
CDR3 protein: CASRYRRGRSNQPQHF
CDR3 DNA: TGTGCCAGCAGGTACCGTCGGGGTCGGAGCAATCAGCCCCAGCATTTT

clone size: NA
V gene: TRBV7-8
D gene: TRBD1
J gene: TRBJ1-2
CDR3 length: 15
CDR3 protein: CASSPEGQGNYGYTF
CDR3 DNA: TGTGCCAGCAGCCCCGAGGGACAGGGGAACTATGGCTACACCTTC

clone size: NA
V gene: TRBV28
D gene: NA
J gene: TRBJ1-1
CDR3 length: 13
CDR3 protein: CASIQTRRTEAFF
CDR3 DNA: TGTGCCAGCATCCAAACCCGTCGGACTGAAGCTTTCTTT

clone size: once
V gene: TRBV9
D gene: TRBD1
J gene: TRBJ1-1
CDR3 length: 16
CDR3 protein: CASSLAPRQGNTEAFF
CDR3 DNA: TGTGCCAGCAGCTTAGCTCCGAGACAGGGGAACACTGAAGCTTTCTTT

clone size: NA
V gene: TRBV6-5
D gene: NA
J gene: TRBJ2-5
CDR3 length: 15
CDR3 protein: CASGRIALAQETQYF
CDR3 DNA: TGTGCCAGCGGACGGATAGCGCTAGCCCAAGAGACCCAGTACTTC

clone size: NA
V gene: TRBV28
D gene: TRBD1
J gene: TRBJ1-5
CDR3 length: 16
CDR3 protein: CASSLWDRGLNQPQHF
CDR3 DNA: TGTGCCAGCAGCCTGTGGGACAGGGGACTGAATCAGCCCCAGCATTTT

clone size: few
V gene: TRBV7-3
D gene: TRBD2
J gene: TRBJ2-3
CDR3 length: 17
CDR3 protein: CASSLYYLGRGTDTQYF
CDR3 DNA: TGTGCCAGCAGCCTCTACTACTTAGGGAGGGGCACAGATACGCAGTATTTT

clone size: NA
V gene: TRBV6-6
D gene: TRBD1
J gene: TRBJ2-1
CDR3 length: 13
CDR3 protein: CASCSRGPFERFF
CDR3 DNA: TGTGCCAGCTGTAGCAGGGGGCCTTTCGAGCGGTTCTTC

clone size: NA
V gene: TRBV28
D gene: NA
J gene: TRBJ1-1
CDR3 length: 12
CDR3 protein: CASRFSGAEAFF
CDR3 DNA: TGTGCCAGCCGATTTTCCGGAGCTGAAGCTTTCTTT

clone size: NA
V gene: TRBV2
D gene: NA
J gene: TRBJ1-2
CDR3 length: 17
CDR3 protein: CASLNIYPGGDHYGYTF
CDR3 DNA: TGTGCCAGCCTGAACATTTACCCGGGCGGGGATCACTATGGCTACACCTTC

clone size: NA
V gene: TRBV19
D gene: NA
J gene: TRBJ1-1
CDR3 length: 13
CDR3 protein: CASSIVPTTEAFF
CDR3 DNA: TGTGCCAGTAGTATAGTCCCGACAACTGAAGCTTTCTTT

clone size: NA
V gene: TRBV6-6
D gene: TRBD1
J gene: TRBJ1-1
CDR3 length: 15
CDR3 protein: CASSNFRGRGTEAFF
CDR3 DNA: TGTGCCAGCAGTAACTTCAGGGGGCGCGGCACTGAAGCTTTCTTT

clone size: NA
V gene: TRBV6-5
D gene: NA
J gene: TRBJ1-1
CDR3 length: 15
CDR3 protein: CASRPGSGANTEAFF
CDR3 DNA: TGTGCCAGCAGACCAGGGTCAGGCGCGAACACTGAAGCTTTCTTT

clone size: NA
V gene: TRBV27
D gene: TRBD1
J gene: TRBJ2-2
CDR3 length: 16
CDR3 protein: CASSPSWTGTTGELFF
CDR3 DNA: TGTGCCAGCAGTCCCAGTTGGACAGGAACCACCGGGGAGCTGTTTTTT

clone size: once
V gene: TRBV19
D gene: TRBD2
J gene: TRBJ2-1
CDR3 length: 18
CDR3 protein: CASSRGLASGRRFNEQFF
CDR3 DNA: TGTGCCAGTAGTAGGGGTTTGGCTAGCGGCAGACGATTCAATGAGCAGTTCTTC

clone size: NA
V gene: TRBV4-3
D gene: TRBD1
J gene: TRBJ1-1
CDR3 length: 15
CDR3 protein: CASSQRQGLNTEAFF
CDR3 DNA: TGCGCCAGCAGCCAGAGACAGGGCCTGAACACTGAAGCTTTCTTT

clone size: once
V gene: TRBV27
D gene: TRBD2
J gene: TRBJ2-1
CDR3 length: 13
CDR3 protein: CASRVSGSNEQFF
CDR3 DNA: TGTGCCAGCAGAGTCAGCGGGAGTAATGAGCAGTTCTTC

clone size: NA
V gene: TRBV28
D gene: NA
J gene: TRBJ2-3
CDR3 length: 14
CDR3 protein: CASSFSEGTDTQYF
CDR3 DNA: TGTGCCAGCAGTTTTAGTGAGGGCACAGATACGCAGTATTTT

clone size: NA
V gene: TRBV5-1
D gene: TRBD2
J gene: TRBJ2-1
CDR3 length: 17
CDR3 protein: CASSLRSGLASYNEQFF
CDR3 DNA: TGCGCCAGCAGCCTCCGCTCGGGACTAGCCTCCTACAATGAGCAGTTCTTC

clone size: NA
V gene: TRBV29-1
D gene: TRBD2
J gene: TRBJ2-7
CDR3 length: 13
CDR3 protein: CSVAPSGRSEQYF
CDR3 DNA: TGCAGCGTTGCCCCTAGCGGGAGAAGCGAGCAGTACTTC

clone size: NA
V gene: TRBV14
D gene: NA
J gene: TRBJ2-2
CDR3 length: 16
CDR3 protein: CASSYRPGDSAGELFF
CDR3 DNA: TGTGCCAGCAGCTATAGGCCAGGGGATAGCGCCGGGGAGCTGTTTTTT

clone size: once
V gene: TRBV6-6
D gene: NA
J gene: TRBJ2-2
CDR3 length: 15
CDR3 protein: CASSSPPRYTGELFF
CDR3 DNA: TGTGCCAGCAGTTCCCCTCCTAGATACACCGGGGAGCTGTTTTTT

clone size: NA
V gene: TRBV6-6
D gene: NA
J gene: TRBJ1-4
CDR3 length: 13
CDR3 protein: CASRRGENEKLFF
CDR3 DNA: TGTGCCAGCAGGCGGGGTGAAAATGAAAAACTGTTTTTT

clone size: once
V gene: TRBV30
D gene: NA
J gene: TRBJ1-1
CDR3 length: 13
CDR3 protein: CAWTARLNTEAFF
CDR3 DNA: TGTGCCTGGACTGCGCGGCTGAACACTGAAGCTTTCTTT

clone size: NA
V gene: TRBV5-1
D gene: NA
J gene: TRBJ2-5
CDR3 length: 15
CDR3 protein: CASTLGTFRGETQYF
CDR3 DNA: TGCGCCAGCACCCTGGGCACATTCCGGGGAGAGACCCAGTACTTC

clone size: few
V gene: TRBV5-8
D gene: NA
J gene: TRBJ2-3
CDR3 length: 15
CDR3 protein: CASSLTGRVSDTQYF
CDR3 DNA: TGTGCCAGCAGCTTGACAGGGCGGGTCTCCGATACGCAGTATTTT

clone size: NA
V gene: TRBV7-8
D gene: NA
J gene: TRBJ1-3
CDR3 length: 13
CDR3 protein: CASSSGEINTIYF
CDR3 DNA: TGTGCCAGCAGCTCAGGGGAGATAAACACCATATATTTT

clone size: NA
V gene: TRBV10-2
D gene: NA
J gene: TRBJ1-5
CDR3 length: 14
CDR3 protein: CASSPQDSNQPQHF
CDR3 DNA: TGCGCCAGCAGTCCGCAGGATAGCAATCAGCCCCAGCATTTT

clone size: NA
V gene: TRBV27
D gene: TRBD2
J gene: TRBJ2-2
CDR3 length: 15
CDR3 protein: CASSFLAVNTGELFF
CDR3 DNA: TGTGCCAGCAGTTTTCTAGCGGTGAACACCGGGGAGCTGTTTTTT

clone size: NA
V gene: TRBV7-3
D gene: TRBD2
J gene: TRBJ2-5
CDR3 length: 14
CDR3 protein: CASSWGPGGQTQYF
CDR3 DNA: TGTGCCAGCAGCTGGGGGCCGGGGGGGCAGACCCAGTACTTC

clone size: NA
V gene: TRBV7-9
D gene: NA
J gene: TRBJ1-2
CDR3 length: 16
CDR3 protein: CASSLGIQGDNYGYTF
CDR3 DNA: TGTGCCAGCAGCTTAGGGATCCAGGGCGATAACTATGGCTACACCTTC

clone size: NA
V gene: TRBV5-6
D gene: TRBD1
J gene: TRBJ1-4
CDR3 length: 14
CDR3 protein: CASSLQGNNEKLFF
CDR3 DNA: TGTGCCAGCAGCTTACAGGGGAACAATGAAAAACTGTTTTTT

clone size: NA
V gene: TRBV13
D gene: NA
J gene: TRBJ1-3
CDR3 length: 12
CDR3 protein: CASSFAGNTIYF
CDR3 DNA: TGTGCCAGCAGCTTCGCAGGGAACACCATATATTTT

clone size: NA
V gene: TRBV5-6
D gene: TRBD1
J gene: TRBJ1-1
CDR3 length: 17
CDR3 protein: CASSPPDRNPMNTEAFF
CDR3 DNA: TGTGCCAGCAGCCCGCCGGACAGGAACCCTATGAACACTGAAGCTTTCTTT

clone size: once
V gene: TRBV27
D gene: TRBD2
J gene: TRBJ2-1
CDR3 length: 17
CDR3 protein: CASSLLPGLAGHNEQFF
CDR3 DNA: TGTGCCAGCAGTTTACTACCGGGACTAGCGGGCCACAATGAGCAGTTCTTC

clone size: NA
V gene: TRBV6-6
D gene: TRBD1
J gene: TRBJ1-5
CDR3 length: 16
CDR3 protein: CASIRNQGALSQPQHF
CDR3 DNA: TGTGCCAGCATCAGAAACCAGGGGGCTTTGAGCCAGCCCCAGCATTTT

clone size: NA
V gene: TRBV2
D gene: NA
J gene: TRBJ1-5
CDR3 length: 13
CDR3 protein: CASSVQATQPQHF
CDR3 DNA: TGTGCCAGCAGTGTGCAGGCGACGCAGCCCCAGCATTTT

clone size: NA
V gene: TRBV19
D gene: TRBD2
J gene: TRBJ2-7
CDR3 length: 18
CDR3 protein: CASSSSLRTSGRPYEQYF
CDR3 DNA: TGTGCCAGTAGTTCCTCTCTAAGGACTAGCGGGAGACCCTACGAGCAGTACTTC

clone size: NA
V gene: TRBV5-1
D gene: TRBD2
J gene: TRBJ2-3
CDR3 length: 16
CDR3 protein: CASSFTFGRGGDTQYF
CDR3 DNA: TGCGCCAGCAGCTTCACCTTCGGGAGGGGCGGGGATACGCAGTATTTT

clone size: NA
V gene: TRBV19
D gene: NA
J gene: TRBJ1-2
CDR3 length: 12
CDR3 protein: CASQQVNYGYTF
CDR3 DNA: TGTGCCAGTCAACAGGTTAACTATGGCTACACCTTC